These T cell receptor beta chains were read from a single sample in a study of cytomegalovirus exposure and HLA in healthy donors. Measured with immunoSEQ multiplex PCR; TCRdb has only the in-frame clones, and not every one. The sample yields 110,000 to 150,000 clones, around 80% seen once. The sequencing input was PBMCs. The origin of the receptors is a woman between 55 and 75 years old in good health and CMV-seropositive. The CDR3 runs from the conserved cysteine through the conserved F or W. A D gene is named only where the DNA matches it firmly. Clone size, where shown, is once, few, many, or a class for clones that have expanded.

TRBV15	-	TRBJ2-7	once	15	TGTGCCACCAGCAGAGAAGTTACGGGAACCTACGAGCAGTACTTC	CATSREVTGTYEQYF
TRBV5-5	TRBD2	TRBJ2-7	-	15	TGTGCCAGCAGCTTAGGACTAGCGGGATTCTACGAGCAGTACTTC	CASSLGLAGFYEQYF
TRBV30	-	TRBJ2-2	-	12	TGTGCCTGGGGACTTAACACCGGGGAGCTGTTTTTT	CAWGLNTGELFF
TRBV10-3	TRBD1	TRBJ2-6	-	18	TGTGCCATCAGTGACCGACAGGACAGGAGCTCTGGGGCCAACGTCCTGACTTTC	CAISDRQDRSSGANVLTF
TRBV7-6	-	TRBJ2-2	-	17	TGTGCCAGCAGCTTAGAGGGAGGTCAGGGGGTCGCCGGGGAGCTGTTTTTT	CASSLEGGQGVAGELFF
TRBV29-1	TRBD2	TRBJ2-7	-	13	TGCAGCGTTGACGGCGGGAGGGCGCGGGAGCAGTACTTC	CSVDGGRAREQYF
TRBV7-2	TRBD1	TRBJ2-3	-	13	TGTGCCAGCAGGGGGACAGCCACAGATACGCAGTATTTT	CASRGTATDTQYF
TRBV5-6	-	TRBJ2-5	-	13	TGTGCCAGCAGCTTGGCCAGGCAAGAGACCCAGTACTTC	CASSLARQETQYF
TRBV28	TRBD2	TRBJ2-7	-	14	TGTGCCAGCACGGCGGGAGGGGCAGCCTACGAGCAGTACTTC	CASTAGGAAYEQYF
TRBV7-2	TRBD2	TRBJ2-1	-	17	TGTGCCAGCAGCCCCGCTGGCCGGGCTAGCGGGAGGGTTAAGCAGTTCTTC	CASSPAGRASGRVKQFF
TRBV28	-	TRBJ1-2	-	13	TGTGCCAGCAGGGGGACTCGGAGGGAAGGCTACACCTTC	CASRGTRREGYTF
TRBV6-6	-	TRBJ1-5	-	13	TGTGCCAGCAGTAATAAGGTTCGGGAGCCCCAGCATTTT	CASSNKVREPQHF
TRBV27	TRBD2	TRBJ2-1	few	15	TGTGCCAGCAGTCCCGGACTAGCGGGAAATAATGAGCAGTTCTTC	CASSPGLAGNNEQFF
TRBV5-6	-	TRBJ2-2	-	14	TGTGCCAGCAGCTTGTTCCGGGGCACCGGGGAGCTGTTTTTT	CASSLFRGTGELFF
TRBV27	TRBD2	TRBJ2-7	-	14	TGTGCCAGCAGTTCCCCCACTAGCGGTTACGAGCAGTACTTC	CASSSPTSGYEQYF
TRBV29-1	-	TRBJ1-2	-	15	TGCAGCGTTGAGAAGGGGATAAACTTTGGCTATGGCTACACCTTC	CSVEKGINFGYGYTF
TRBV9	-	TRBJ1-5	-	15	TGTGCCAGCAGCGTAGAAGGGGGGGTGGGTCAGCCCCAGCATTTT	CASSVEGGVGQPQHF
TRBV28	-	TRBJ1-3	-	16	TGTGCCAGCAGTCCTTACGTCAGGATCTCTGGAAACACCATATATTTT	CASSPYVRISGNTIYF
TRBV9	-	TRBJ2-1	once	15	TGTGCCAGCAGCGTAGCTCAGACAGCCTACAATGAGCAGTTCTTC	CASSVAQTAYNEQFF
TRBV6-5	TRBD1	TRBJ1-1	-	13	TGTGCCACTTACAGGGGTGTGAACACTGAAGCTTTCTTT	CATYRGVNTEAFF
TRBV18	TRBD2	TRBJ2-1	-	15	TGTGCCAGCTCACCCGCGGTAGCGGGAGATAATGAGCAGTTCTTC	CASSPAVAGDNEQFF
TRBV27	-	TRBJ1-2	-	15	TGTGCCAGCAGTTCTGGGACATGGACTAACTATGGCTACACCTTC	CASSSGTWTNYGYTF
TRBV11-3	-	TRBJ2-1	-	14	TGTGCCAGCAGCTTTGGGCAGGGTATCAATGAGCAGTTCTTC	CASSFGQGINEQFF
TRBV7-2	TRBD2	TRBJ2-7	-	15	TGTGCCAGCAGCTTCGGACTAGCGGGAACTTACGAGCAGTACTTC	CASSFGLAGTYEQYF
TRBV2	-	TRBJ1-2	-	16	TGTGCCAGCAGTGAAGGCAGGAGGGGTCTGACGAACGGCTACACCTTC	CASSEGRRGLTNGYTF
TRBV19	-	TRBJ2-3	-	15	TGTGCCAGTAGTATTCAGGGGGGAAGGGCAGATACGCAGTATTTT	CASSIQGGRADTQYF
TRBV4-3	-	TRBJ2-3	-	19	TGCGCCAGCAGCCAGCATAACTCTGATAACAGGAGAAGCACAGATACGCAGTATTTT	CASSQHNSDNRRSTDTQYF
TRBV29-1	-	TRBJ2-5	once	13	TGCAGCGTTGCACAAGGGGTAAGGGAGACCCAGTACTTC	CSVAQGVRETQYF
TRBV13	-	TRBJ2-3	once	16	TGTGCCAGCAGCAGCCGTGGTAGCGGAGTCACAGATACGCAGTATTTT	CASSSRGSGVTDTQYF
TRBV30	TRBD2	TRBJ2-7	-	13	TGTGCCTGCACACTAGCGGGATCTTCCGAGCAGTACTTC	CACTLAGSSEQYF
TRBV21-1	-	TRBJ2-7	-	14	TGTGCCAGCAGCCCGGGGGGTCGATCCTACGAGCAGTACTTC	CASSPGGRSYEQYF
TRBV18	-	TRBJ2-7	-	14	TGTGCCAGCTCACCATCTGAGAGAGAGGACGAGCAGTACTTC	CASSPSEREDEQYF
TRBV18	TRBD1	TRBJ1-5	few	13	TGTGCCAGCTCTCCCGACAGGGATCAGCCCCAGCATTTT	CASSPDRDQPQHF
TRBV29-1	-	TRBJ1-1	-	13	TGCAGCGTTGGGTCAGGGAGGAGCTCAGCAGCTTTCTTT	CSVGSGRSSAAFF
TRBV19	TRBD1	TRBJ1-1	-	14	TGTGCCAGTAGTCTACAGGGGGCTCAGACTGAAGCTTTCTTT	CASSLQGAQTEAFF
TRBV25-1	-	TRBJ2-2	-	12	TGTGCCAGCAGTGAAGGAGCGGGGGAGCTGTTTTTT	CASSEGAGELFF
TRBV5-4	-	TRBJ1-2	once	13	TGTGCCGTAGGATCCCCGGGGGTCTATGGCTACACCTTC	CAVGSPGVYGYTF
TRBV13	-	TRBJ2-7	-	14	TGTGCCAGCAGCCTTAGAGGGGGCTCCTACGAGCAGTACTTC	CASSLRGGSYEQYF
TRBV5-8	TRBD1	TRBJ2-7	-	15	TGTGCCAGCAGCTTGGGGGACAGGGGAAGAAACGAGCAGTACTTC	CASSLGDRGRNEQYF
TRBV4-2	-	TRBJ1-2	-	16	TGTGCCAGCAGCCAAGGGTTTTCCAGGGCTAACTATGGCTACACCTTC	CASSQGFSRANYGYTF
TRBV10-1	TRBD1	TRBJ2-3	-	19	TGCGCCAGCAGTGAGACCCTCCCTGACAGGGGCAAAGGAACAGATACGCAGTATTTT	CASSETLPDRGKGTDTQYF
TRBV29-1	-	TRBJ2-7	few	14	TGCAGCGTTGAACATGAGGGGGGGCTGGCCGAGCAGTACTTC	CSVEHEGGLAEQYF
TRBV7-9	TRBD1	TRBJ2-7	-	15	TGTGCCAGCAGCTTCCTGGGACAGGGGGCGCGCGAGCAGTACTTC	CASSFLGQGAREQYF
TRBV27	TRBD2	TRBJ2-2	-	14	TGTGCCAGCAGTTTCTGGGGGGGCACCGGGGAGCTGTTTTTT	CASSFWGGTGELFF
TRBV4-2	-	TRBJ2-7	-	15	TGTGCCAGCAGCCAAGATCGCGACACCGCCTACGAGCAGTACTTC	CASSQDRDTAYEQYF
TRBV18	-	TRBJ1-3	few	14	TGTGCCAGCTCACCTCCAGGGAATGGAAACACCATATATTTT	CASSPPGNGNTIYF
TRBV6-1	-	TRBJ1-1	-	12	TGTGCCAGCGTAGCTATGAACACTGAAGCTTTCTTT	CASVAMNTEAFF
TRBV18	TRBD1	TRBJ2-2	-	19	TGTGCCAGCTCACCACCGGCGACAGGGCATACGAGGGACACCGGGGAGCTGTTTTTT	CASSPPATGHTRDTGELFF
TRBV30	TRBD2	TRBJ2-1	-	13	TGTGCCTGGACTAGCGGGAGTTTTGGAGAGCAGTTCTTC	CAWTSGSFGEQFF
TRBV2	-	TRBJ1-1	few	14	TGTGCCAGCAGGCCGGACAACCCTTACACTGAAGCTTTCTTT	CASRPDNPYTEAFF
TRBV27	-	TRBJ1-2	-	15	TGTGCCAGCAGTCCCCGGGGAGCAACACCCTATGGCTACACCTTC	CASSPRGATPYGYTF
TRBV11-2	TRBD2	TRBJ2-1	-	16	TGTGCCAGCAGCCCGACTAGCGGGCAATCAGGCGATGAGCAGTTCTTC	CASSPTSGQSGDEQFF
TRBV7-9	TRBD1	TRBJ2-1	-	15	TGTGCCAGCACCCGCGGGACAGGGATAAACAATGAGCAGTTCTTC	CASTRGTGINNEQFF
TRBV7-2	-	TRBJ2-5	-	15	TGTGCCAGCAGCTCTAGAGCCAGGGGCGGAGAGACCCAGTACTTC	CASSSRARGGETQYF
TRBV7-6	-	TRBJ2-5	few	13	TGTGCCAGCAGCCCGGCTAGTTTAGCGACCCAGTACTTC	CASSPASLATQYF
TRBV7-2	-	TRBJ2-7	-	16	TGTGCCAGCAGCTCCCAAGGGGGGGGGACTTCCTACGAGCAGTACTTC	CASSSQGGGTSYEQYF
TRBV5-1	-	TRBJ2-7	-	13	TGCGCCAGCAGCTTGGAGACAGTCTACGAGCAGTACTTC	CASSLETVYEQYF